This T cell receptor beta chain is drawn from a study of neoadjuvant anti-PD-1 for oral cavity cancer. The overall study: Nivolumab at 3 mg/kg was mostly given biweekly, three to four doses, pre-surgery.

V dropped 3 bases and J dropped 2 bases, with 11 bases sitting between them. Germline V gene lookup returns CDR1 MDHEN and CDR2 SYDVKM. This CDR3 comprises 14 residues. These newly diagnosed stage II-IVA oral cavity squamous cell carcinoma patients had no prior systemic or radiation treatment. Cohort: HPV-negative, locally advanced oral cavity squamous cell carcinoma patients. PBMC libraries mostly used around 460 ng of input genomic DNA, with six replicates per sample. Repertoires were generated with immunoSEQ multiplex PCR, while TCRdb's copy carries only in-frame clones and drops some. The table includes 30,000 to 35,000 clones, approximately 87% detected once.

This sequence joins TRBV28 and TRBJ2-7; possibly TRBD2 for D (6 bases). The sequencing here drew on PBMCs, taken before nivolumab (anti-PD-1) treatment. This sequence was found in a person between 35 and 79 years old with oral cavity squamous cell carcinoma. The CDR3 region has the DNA TGTGCCAGCAGTTTCCCCTCGGGGGCCTACGAGCAGTACTTC. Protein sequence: CASSFPSGAYEQYF.